This T cell receptor beta chain was retrieved from a study of OX40 agonist ivuxolimab in advanced cancers. Study in general: A male proportion of over 70% was recorded, with mean age around 60 years and range roughly 23 to 85.

CDR1 GTSNPN and CDR2 SVGIG come from the germline V gene (reference sequence). CDR3 length: 12 residues. The V end was cut by 3 bases, the J end by 9 bases, with 12 bases between. Details on this clone: Antigen specificity is unknown.

The study's findings and limits: Mean expanded clone counts were higher in CD8+ than CD4+ T cells.

Data came from immunoSEQ multiplex PCR; TCRdb stores just in-frame clones and leaves some out. This table holds about 59,000 clones, around 92% found once. The J gene is TRBJ2-1, the V gene TRBV30, with D tentatively TRBD2 (6 bases). The clonotype originates from an adult with an advanced solid tumor such as melanoma, head and neck, liver or kidney cancer. The sequences come from CD4+ or CD8+ T cells sorted from blood, collected in a trial of the OX40 agonist ivuxolimab. The CDR3 here is CAWSVLATEQFF. The CDR3 bases are TGTGCCTGGAGCGTGCTAGCGACTGAGCAGTTCTTC.